One TCR beta chain is described in this entry. These data come from a study of T cells in Graves' hyperthyroidism and ophthalmopathy. The CDR3 length is 13 residues. CDR1 is SGHTA and CDR2 is FQGTGA in the germline V gene. V was trimmed by 5 bases and J by 5 bases, leaving 12 bases between them. Regions amplified from RNA transcripts were the TCR beta CDR3 regions. HTBI primers drove first-round RT-PCR of the TCR CDR3. TCRdb re-derived calls from the multiplex PCR reads in MiXCR, one entry per CDR3 protein. The table includes about 300,000 distinct CDR3 sequences, 10% to 15% detected once. Disease duration under 2 months; hyperthyroidism patients were aged 18 to 65. The blood was taken when hyperthyroidism was first diagnosed, before any ophthalmopathy symptoms showed up.

Sample: blood. The TCR was taken from a woman aged 30 to 39 with Graves' hyperthyroidism that later progressed to Graves' ophthalmopathy. The V gene is TRBV7-3, the J gene TRBJ2-5; D is undetermined. The CDR3 reads CASSPSVWETQYF. DNA of the CDR3: TGTGCCAGCAGCCCCAGCGTCTGGGAGACCCAGTACTTC. Combining the CDR3 with reference TRBV7-3 and TRBJ2-5 gives the whole variable domain GAGVSQTPSNKVTEKGKYVELRCDPISGHTALYWYRQSLGQGPEFLIYFQGTGAADDSGLPNDRFFAVRPEGSVSTLKIQRTERGDSAVYLCASSPSVWETQYFGPGTRLLVL.